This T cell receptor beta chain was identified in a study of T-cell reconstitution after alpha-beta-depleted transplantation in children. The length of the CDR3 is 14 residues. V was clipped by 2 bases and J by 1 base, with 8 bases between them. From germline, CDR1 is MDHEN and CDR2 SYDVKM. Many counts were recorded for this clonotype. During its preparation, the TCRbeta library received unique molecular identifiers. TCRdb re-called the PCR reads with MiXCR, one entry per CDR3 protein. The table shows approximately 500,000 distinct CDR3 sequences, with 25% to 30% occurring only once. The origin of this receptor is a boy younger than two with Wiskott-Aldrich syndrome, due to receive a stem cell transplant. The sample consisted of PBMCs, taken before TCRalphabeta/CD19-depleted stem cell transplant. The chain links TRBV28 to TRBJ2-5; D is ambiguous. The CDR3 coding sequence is TGTGCCAGCAGTTTACGTTTAGCCCAAGAGACCCAGTACTTC. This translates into CASSLRLAQETQYF.